The 21 T cell receptor beta chains given below trace back to one sample, sequenced in a study of technical replicates of blood from a few donors. This table comes from immunoSEQ multiplex PCR, and its TCRdb copy is limited to in-frame clones, with some not included. The sample yields approximately 70,000 clones, roughly 98% seen once. Sequencing was carried out using T cells isolated from PBMCs. Every receptor here comes from a human donor in good health.

This clone was detected only once. The rearrangement links TRBV10-1 to TRBJ2-7; TRBD2 matches at 15 bases. Germline V gene lookup returns CDR1 WNHNN and CDR2 SYGVQD (reference sequence). This CDR3 contains 17 residues. V was pared by 4 bases and J by 2 bases, with 6 bases of the junction left unmatched. DNA of the CDR3: TGCGCCAGCAGTGGAAGGACTAGCGGGAGGGAAGCCTACGAGCAGTACTTC. The encoded protein is CASSGRTSGREAYEQYF.

The chain has TRBV4-2 and TRBJ1-1; D is ambiguous. The CDR3 spans 14 residues. Germline values: CDR1 LGHNA, CDR2 YNFKEQ. Deletions cut 4 bases from V and 4 bases from J, with 13 bases between. CDR3 nucleotide sequence: TGTGCCAGCAGCCTTAGCTCGCGGGGCACTGAAGCTTTCTTT. As protein: CASSLSSRGTEAFF.

The chain links TRBV2 to TRBJ2-1; TRBD2 matches at 10 bases. CDR1 is SNHLY and CDR2 is FYNNEI in the germline V gene. CDR3 length: 16 amino acids. Trimming took 5 bases from V and 3 from J; bases not matched to a gene: 7. The CDR3 nucleotides read TGTGCCAGCAGTTCCACTAGCGGGATGGGCTACAATGAGCAGTTCTTC. This encodes CASSSTSGMGYNEQFF.

The chain couples TRBV5-6 to TRBJ2-6; a weak D match, TRBD1 (5 bases). CDR3 size: 17 residues. Germline CDR1 and CDR2: SGHDT and YYEEEE. Trimming removed 9 bases at V and 0 bases at J, with 19 bases between. The CDR3 DNA sequence: TGTGCCACGATGCTCCAGGGTAGTCTCTCTGGGGCCAACGTCCTGACTTTC. Its protein is CATMLQGSLSGANVLTF.

The chain links TRBV7-9 to TRBJ2-5; 8 bases fit TRBD1. V trimming: 1 base; J trimming: 5 bases; junction bases outside the gene matches: 9. The length of the CDR3 is 16 residues. The germline gives CDR1 SEHNR, CDR2 FQNEAQ (reference sequence). For the CDR3, the DNA is TGTGCCAGCAGCTTAGGTGGCCACAGGGGGGAGGAGACCCAGTACTTC. Translated: CASSLGGHRGEETQYF.

The chain links TRBV6-6 to TRBJ2-7; D is perhaps TRBD1 (6 bases). With 4 bases removed from V and 5 bases from J, the gap between germline ends came to 15 bases. Germline loops: CDR1 MNHNY, CDR2 SVGAGI (reference sequence). This CDR3 region has 14 residues. Here the CDR3 reads CASSFTGSAHEQYF. CDR3 coding DNA: TGTGCCAGCAGTTTTACAGGGTCCGCCCACGAGCAGTACTTC.

The rearrangement joins TRBV5-6 to TRBJ2-7, with D possibly TRBD2 on 6 matching bases. Germline-derived CDR1 and CDR2 are SGHDT and YYEEEE. Trimming pared 4 bases from V and 0 bases from J, leaving 14 bases between. This CDR3 spans 15 amino acids. CDR3 nucleotide sequence: TGTGCCAGCAGCCTTCGACTAGTATACTCCTACGAGCAGTACTTC. It translates to CASSLRLVYSYEQYF.

The chain carries TRBV29-1 and TRBJ2-7; TRBD2 aligns across 12 bases. Unmatched junction bases numbered 13, after V lost 6 bases and J lost 7 bases. In germline, CDR1 is SQVTM, CDR2 ANQGSEA. The length of the CDR3 is 15 residues. CDR3 region: CSVGKTSGRPVEQYF. The CDR3 region has the DNA TGCAGCGTGGGGAAGACTAGCGGGAGACCGGTGGAGCAGTACTTC.

The gene calls are TRBV11-2 and TRBJ2-1; 8 nucleotides line up with TRBD2. The CDR3 runs to 16 residues. In germline, CDR1 is SGHAT, CDR2 FQNNGV. J was trimmed by 3 bases and V by 4 bases; bases with no gene match: 8. Written as DNA, the CDR3 is TGTGCCAGCAGCTCCGGTTTGGGGACTAGCTACAATGAGCAGTTCTTC. Its protein is CASSSGLGTSYNEQFF. Supplemented by reference TRBV11-2 and TRBJ2-1, the full variable domain reads EAGVAQSPRYKIIEKRQSVAFWCNPISGHATLYWYQQILGQGPKLLIQFQNNGVVDDSQLPKDRFSAERLKGVDSTLKIQPAKLEDSAVYLCASSSGLGTSYNEQFFGPGTRLTVL.

The chain employs TRBV5-1 and TRBJ2-7; 10 positions match TRBD2. J was trimmed by 2 bases and V by 0 bases; bases with no gene match: 11. CDR1 SGHRS and CDR2 YFSETQ come from the germline V gene. The CDR3 extends over 18 amino acids. CDR3 nucleotides: TGCGCCAGCAGCTTGGGGGCTAGCGGGAGTTATGGCCCCTACGAGCAGTACTTC. Its protein product is CASSLGASGSYGPYEQYF.

The chain couples TRBV18 to TRBJ2-3; TRBD2 agrees at 10 bases. Germline-derived CDR1 and CDR2 are KGHSH and LQKENI. The CDR3 sequence is 15 residues long. Trimming removed 3 bases from V and 2 bases from J; junction bases left unmatched: 2. The CDR3 region is CASSPGLANTDTQYF. CDR3 DNA sequence: TGTGCCAGCTCACCGGGACTAGCGAACACAGATACGCAGTATTTT.

This chain uses TRBV29-1 with TRBJ1-5; 7 bases line up with TRBD1. The CDR3 covers 13 residues. Germline loops: CDR1 SQVTM, CDR2 ANQGSEA. J lost 2 bases, V lost 6 bases, and 4 bases had no gene match. CDR3 bases: TGCAGCGTCGTCGACAGGGGCAATCAGCCCCAGCATTTT. Its translation is CSVVDRGNQPQHF. Drawing the rest from reference TRBV29-1 and TRBJ1-5, the complete variable domain is SAVISQKPSRDICQRGTSLTIQCQVDSQVTMMFWYRQQPGQSLTLIATANQGSEATYESGFVIDKFPISRPNLTFSTLTVSNMSPEDSSIYLCSVVDRGNQPQHFGDGTRLSIL.

The chain carries TRBV6-1 and TRBJ2-7; 7 bases match TRBD1. V gave up 6 bases and J gave up 2 bases; unmatched junction bases: 4. Germline lookup yields CDR1 MNHNS and CDR2 SASEGT. The length of the CDR3 is 13 residues. DNA for the CDR3: TGTGCCAGCAGATCGACAGGGACCTACGAGCAGTACTTC. Translating it yields CASRSTGTYEQYF.

The rearrangement joins TRBV2 to TRBJ2-5; D gene uncertain. Trimming took off 7 bases at V and 5 bases at J, with 8 bases between the two ends. The CDR3 covers 11 residues. CDR1 and CDR2 (germline): SNHLY, FYNNEI. CDR3 region: CASTPQETQYF. Written as DNA, the CDR3 is TGTGCCAGCACCCCGCAGGAGACCCAGTACTTC.

The rearrangement joins TRBV5-1 to TRBJ1-5; TRBD1 aligns across 7 bases. Germline V gives CDR1 SGHRS, CDR2 YFSETQ. The CDR3 has 15 amino acids. After removal of 0 bases from V and 4 bases from J, the junction contained 4 bases not matched to a gene. In DNA form, the CDR3 reads TGCGCCAGCAGCTTGGAAGGGACAGTTAATCAGCCCCAGCATTTT. This encodes CASSLEGTVNQPQHF.

The chain employs TRBV7-9 and TRBJ2-7; a possible D gene is TRBD1 (6 bases). The CDR3 is 11 residues long. Per germline, CDR1 SEHNR and CDR2 FQNEAQ (reference sequence). V lost 7 bases and J lost 5, with 9 bases in between. The CDR3 DNA sequence: TGTGCCAGCACAGGGGCCAACGAGCAGTACTTC. Translating it yields CASTGANEQYF.

The CDR3 DNA is TGTGCCAGCAGTTATTCCCTGGAGGAAGGAACTGAAGCTTTCTTT. Residues: CASSYSLEEGTEAFF. This chain links TRBV6-6 with TRBJ1-1; no firm D call. This CDR3 is 15 amino acids long. Germline loops: CDR1 MNHNY, CDR2 SVGAGI (reference sequence). Trimming left V 3 bases short and J 5 bases short, with 16 bases between.

This chain uses TRBV9 with TRBJ2-1; D is perhaps TRBD2 (5 bases). There are 13 residues in the CDR3. CDR1 SGDLS and CDR2 YYNGEE come from the germline V gene. V was pared by 4 bases and J by 8 bases, with 13 bases between. The CDR3 nucleotides are TGTGCCAGCAGCCCAGACGGGAACGATGAGCAGTTCTTC. Protein product: CASSPDGNDEQFF.

The V and J genes are TRBV11-2 and TRBJ2-1, with 10 bases aligning to TRBD2. From germline, CDR1 is SGHAT and CDR2 FQNNGV. The J segment lost 7 bases and the V segment lost 1 base, leaving 7 bases of the junction unmatched. CDR3 size: 16 residues. Here the CDR3 DNA reads TGTGCCAGCAGCTTAGTGCGGACTAGCGGTTTGAATGAGCAGTTCTTC. This encodes CASSLVRTSGLNEQFF.

The rearrangement links TRBV4-1 to TRBJ2-7, with D tentatively TRBD1 or TRBD2 (5 bases each). Germline loops: CDR1 MGHRA, CDR2 YSYEKL. V lost 4 bases and J 5 bases, leaving 24 bases between the germline ends. This CDR3 is built from 17 residues. In nucleotides, the CDR3 is TGCGCCAGCAGCCCAGAGGGGCCAGGCTCATCGTGGGACGAGCAGTACTTC. It is translated as CASSPEGPGSSWDEQYF.

The V and J genes are TRBV7-8 and TRBJ2-1; D remains unclear. V was shortened by 0 bases and J by 7 bases, with 4 bases between the two germline ends. The CDR3 extends over 12 amino acids. Germline V gene data show CDR1 as SGHVS and CDR2 as FQNEAQ. CDR3 in amino acids: CASSLARNEQFF. Written as DNA, the CDR3 is TGTGCCAGCAGCTTAGCTCGGAATGAGCAGTTCTTC.